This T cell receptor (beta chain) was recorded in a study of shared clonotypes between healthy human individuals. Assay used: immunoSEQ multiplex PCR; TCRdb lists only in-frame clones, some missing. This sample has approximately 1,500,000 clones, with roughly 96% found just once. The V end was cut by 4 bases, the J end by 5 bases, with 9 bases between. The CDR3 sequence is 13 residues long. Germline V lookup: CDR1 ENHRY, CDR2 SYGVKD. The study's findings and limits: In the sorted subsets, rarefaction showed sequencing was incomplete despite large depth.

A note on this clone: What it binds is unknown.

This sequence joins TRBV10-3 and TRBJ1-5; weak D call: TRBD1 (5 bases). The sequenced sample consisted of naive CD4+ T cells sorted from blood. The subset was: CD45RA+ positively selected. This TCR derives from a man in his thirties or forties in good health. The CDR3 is CAISALQDQPQHF. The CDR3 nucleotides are TGTGCCATCAGTGCCCTACAGGATCAGCCCCAGCATTTT.